This TCR beta chain was observed in a study of cytomegalovirus exposure and HLA in healthy donors. These donors counted as nominally healthy when sampled, but unrecorded immune exposures were likely. This CDR3 contains 15 residues. CDR1 is KGHSY and CDR2 is FQNENV in the germline V gene. V shed 2 bases, J shed 2 bases, and the junction held 2 bases outside the gene matches. The PCR ran on 60 Vbeta and 13 Jbeta primers. Assay: immunoSEQ multiplex PCR; the TCRdb copy retains only in-frame clones and omits some. The table records about 120,000 clones, about 76% of them present only once. This clone was detected a few times.

The chain joins TRBV16 to TRBJ2-5; 10 nucleotides line up with TRBD2. This receptor was taken from a woman in her 30s in good health and CMV-seronegative. The sequenced sample was PBMCs. CDR3: CASSQTSGTQETQYF. The CDR3 coding sequence is TGTGCCAGCAGCCAAACTAGCGGGACACAAGAGACCCAGTACTTC.